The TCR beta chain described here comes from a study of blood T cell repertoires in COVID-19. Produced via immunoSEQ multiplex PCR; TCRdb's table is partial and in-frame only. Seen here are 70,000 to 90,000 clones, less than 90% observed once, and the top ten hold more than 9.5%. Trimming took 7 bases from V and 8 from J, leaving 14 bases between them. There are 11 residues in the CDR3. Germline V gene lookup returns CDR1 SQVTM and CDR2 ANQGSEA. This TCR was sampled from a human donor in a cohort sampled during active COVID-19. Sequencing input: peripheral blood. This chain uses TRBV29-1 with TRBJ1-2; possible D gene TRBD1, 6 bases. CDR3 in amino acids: CSDGQLGGYTF. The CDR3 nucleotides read TGCAGCGACGGACAGCTAGGAGGCTACACCTTC. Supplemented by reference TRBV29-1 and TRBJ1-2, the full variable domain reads SAVISQKPSRDICQRGTSLTIQCQVDSQVTMMFWYRQQPGQSLTLIATANQGSEATYESGFVIDKFPISRPNLTFSTLTVSNMSPEDSSIYLCSDGQLGGYTFGSGTRLTVV.